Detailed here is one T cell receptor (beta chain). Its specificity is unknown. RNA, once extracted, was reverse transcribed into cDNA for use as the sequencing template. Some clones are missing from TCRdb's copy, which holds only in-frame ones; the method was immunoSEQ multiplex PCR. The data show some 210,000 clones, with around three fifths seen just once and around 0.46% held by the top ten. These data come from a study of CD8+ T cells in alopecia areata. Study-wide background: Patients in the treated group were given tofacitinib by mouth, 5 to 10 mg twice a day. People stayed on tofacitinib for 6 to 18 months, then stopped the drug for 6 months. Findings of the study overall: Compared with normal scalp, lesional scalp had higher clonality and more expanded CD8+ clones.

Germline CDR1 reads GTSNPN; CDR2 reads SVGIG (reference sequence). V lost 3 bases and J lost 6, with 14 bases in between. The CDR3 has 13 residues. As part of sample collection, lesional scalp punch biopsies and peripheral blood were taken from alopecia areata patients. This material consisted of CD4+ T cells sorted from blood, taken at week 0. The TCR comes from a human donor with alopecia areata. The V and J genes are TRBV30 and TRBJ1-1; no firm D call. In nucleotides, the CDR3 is TGTGCCTGGAGATCCCGCGGTGGCGCTGAAGCTTTCTTT. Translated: CAWRSRGGAEAFF.